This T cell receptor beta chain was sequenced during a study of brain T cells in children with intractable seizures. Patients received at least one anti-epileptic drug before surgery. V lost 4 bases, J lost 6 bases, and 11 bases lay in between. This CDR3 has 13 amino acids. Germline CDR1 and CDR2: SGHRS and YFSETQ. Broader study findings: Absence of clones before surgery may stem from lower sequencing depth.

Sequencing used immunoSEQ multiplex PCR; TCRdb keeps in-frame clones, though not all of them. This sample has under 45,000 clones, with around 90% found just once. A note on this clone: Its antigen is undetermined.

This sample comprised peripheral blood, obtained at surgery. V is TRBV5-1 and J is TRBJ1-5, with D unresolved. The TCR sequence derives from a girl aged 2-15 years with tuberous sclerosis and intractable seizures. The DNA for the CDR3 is TGCGCCAGCAGCGTCTCCCCCGGTCAGCCCCAGCATTTT. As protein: CASSVSPGQPQHF.